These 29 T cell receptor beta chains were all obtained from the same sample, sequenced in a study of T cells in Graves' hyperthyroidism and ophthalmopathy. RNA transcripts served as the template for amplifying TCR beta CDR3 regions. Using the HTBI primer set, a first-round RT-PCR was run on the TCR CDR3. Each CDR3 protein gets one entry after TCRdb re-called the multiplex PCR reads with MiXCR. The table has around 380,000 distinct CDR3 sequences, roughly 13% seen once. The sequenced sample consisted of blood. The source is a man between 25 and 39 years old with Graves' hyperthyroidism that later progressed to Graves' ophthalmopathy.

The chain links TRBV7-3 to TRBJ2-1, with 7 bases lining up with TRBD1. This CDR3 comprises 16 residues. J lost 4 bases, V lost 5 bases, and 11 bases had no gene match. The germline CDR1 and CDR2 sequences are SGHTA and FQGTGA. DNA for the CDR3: TGTGCCAGCAGCCCGCGGACAGGAACATCTTACAATGAGCAGTTCTTC. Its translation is CASSPRTGTSYNEQFF. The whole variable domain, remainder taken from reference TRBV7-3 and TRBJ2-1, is GAGVSQTPSNKVTEKGKYVELRCDPISGHTALYWYRQSLGQGPEFLIYFQGTGAADDSGLPNDRFFAVRPEGSVSTLKIQRTERGDSAVYLCASSPRTGTSYNEQFFGPGTRLTVL.

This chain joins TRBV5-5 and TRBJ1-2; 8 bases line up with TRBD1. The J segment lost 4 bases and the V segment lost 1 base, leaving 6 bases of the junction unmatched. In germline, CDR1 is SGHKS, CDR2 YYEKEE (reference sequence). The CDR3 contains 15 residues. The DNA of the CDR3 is TGTGCCAGCAGCTTGACGGCAGGGGGCCGCTATGGCTACACCTTC. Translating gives CASSLTAGGRYGYTF.

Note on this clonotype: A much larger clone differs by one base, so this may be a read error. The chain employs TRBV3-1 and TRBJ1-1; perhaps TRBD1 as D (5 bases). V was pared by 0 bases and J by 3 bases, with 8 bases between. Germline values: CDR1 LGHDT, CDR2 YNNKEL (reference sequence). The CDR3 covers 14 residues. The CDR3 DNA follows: TGTGCCAGCAGCCAAGAGAGCAGGGACACTGAAGCTTTCTTT. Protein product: CASSQESRDTEAFF.

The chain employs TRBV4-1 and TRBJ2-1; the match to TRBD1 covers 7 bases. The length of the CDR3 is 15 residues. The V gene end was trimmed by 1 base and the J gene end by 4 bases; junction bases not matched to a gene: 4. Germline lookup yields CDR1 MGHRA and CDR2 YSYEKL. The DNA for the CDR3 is TGCGCCAGCAGCCAAGGGACAGGTATTTACAATGAGCAGTTCTTC. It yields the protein CASSQGTGIYNEQFF.

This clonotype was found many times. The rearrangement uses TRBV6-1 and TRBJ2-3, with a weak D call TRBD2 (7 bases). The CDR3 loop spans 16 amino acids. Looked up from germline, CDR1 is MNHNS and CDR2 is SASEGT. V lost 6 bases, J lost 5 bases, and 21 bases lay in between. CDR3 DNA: TGTGCCAGCAGCCCCACCTCCGCGGGGGCGGGAGATACGCAGTATTTT. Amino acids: CASSPTSAGAGDTQYF.

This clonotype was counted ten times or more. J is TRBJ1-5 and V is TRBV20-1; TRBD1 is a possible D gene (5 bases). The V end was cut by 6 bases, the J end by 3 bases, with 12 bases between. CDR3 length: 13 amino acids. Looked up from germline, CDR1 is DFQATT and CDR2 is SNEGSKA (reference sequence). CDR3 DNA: TGCAGTGCCCCGGACACGTACAATCAGCCCCAGCATTTT. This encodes CSAPDTYNQPQHF.

In DNA, the CDR3 is TGTGCCAGCAAGGACGCCACTAACTCCTACGAGCAGTACTTC. Protein product: CASKDATNSYEQYF. The chain carries TRBV6-1 and TRBJ2-7; D remains ambiguous. CDR1 MNHNS and CDR2 SASEGT come from the germline V gene. CDR3 size: 14 residues. V gave up 7 bases and J gave up 0 bases, with 13 bases separating them.

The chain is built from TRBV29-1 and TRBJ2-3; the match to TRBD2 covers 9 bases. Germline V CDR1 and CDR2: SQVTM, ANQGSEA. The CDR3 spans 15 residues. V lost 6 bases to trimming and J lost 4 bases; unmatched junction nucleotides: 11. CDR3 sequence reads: CSVAAAGGPPDTQYF. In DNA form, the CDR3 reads TGCAGCGTGGCTGCGGCGGGGGGGCCCCCAGATACGCAGTATTTT.

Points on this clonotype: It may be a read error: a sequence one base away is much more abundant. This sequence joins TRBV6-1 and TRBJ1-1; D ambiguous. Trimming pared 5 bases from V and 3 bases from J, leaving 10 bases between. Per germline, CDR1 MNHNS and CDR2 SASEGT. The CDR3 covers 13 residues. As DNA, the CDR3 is TGTGCCAGCAGTACGGAGGTGGACACTGAAGCTTTCTTT. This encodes CASSTEVDTEAFF.

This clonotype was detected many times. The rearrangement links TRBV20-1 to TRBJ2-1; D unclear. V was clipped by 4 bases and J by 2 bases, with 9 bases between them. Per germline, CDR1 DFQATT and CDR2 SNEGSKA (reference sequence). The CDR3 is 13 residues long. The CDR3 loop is CSAKKSPYNEQFF. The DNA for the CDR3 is TGCAGTGCTAAAAAGAGTCCCTACAATGAGCAGTTCTTC.

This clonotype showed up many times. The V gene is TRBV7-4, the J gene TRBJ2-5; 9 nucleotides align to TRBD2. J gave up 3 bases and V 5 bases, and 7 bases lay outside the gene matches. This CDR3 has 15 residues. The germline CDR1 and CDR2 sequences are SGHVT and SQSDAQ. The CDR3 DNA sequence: TGTGCCAGCAGCGCCGTTTTAGCGGGAGAAGAGACCCAGTACTTC. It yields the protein CASSAVLAGEETQYF.

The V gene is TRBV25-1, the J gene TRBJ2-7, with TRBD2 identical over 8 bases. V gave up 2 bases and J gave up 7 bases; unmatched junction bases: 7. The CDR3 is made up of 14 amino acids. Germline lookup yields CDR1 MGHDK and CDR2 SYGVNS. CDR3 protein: CASSEPAAGGEQYF. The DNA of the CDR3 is TGTGCCAGCAGTGAACCCGCCGCGGGGGGTGAGCAGTACTTC.

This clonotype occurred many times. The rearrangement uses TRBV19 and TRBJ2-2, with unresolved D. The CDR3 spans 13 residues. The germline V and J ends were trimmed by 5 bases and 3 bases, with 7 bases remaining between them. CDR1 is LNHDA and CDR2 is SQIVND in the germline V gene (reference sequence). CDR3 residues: CASSPGHTGELFF. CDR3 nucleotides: TGTGCCAGTAGTCCGGGTCACACCGGGGAGCTGTTTTTT.

For the CDR3, the DNA is TGTGCCAGCAGCATTCGACAGGGCGTACACAATGAGCAGTTCTTC. It yields the protein CASSIRQGVHNEQFF. The V and J genes are TRBV7-9 and TRBJ2-1; 7 nucleotides align to TRBD1. Germline loops: CDR1 SEHNR, CDR2 FQNEAQ (reference sequence). V gave up 5 bases and J gave up 5 bases; unmatched junction bases: 9. The CDR3 sequence is 15 residues long.

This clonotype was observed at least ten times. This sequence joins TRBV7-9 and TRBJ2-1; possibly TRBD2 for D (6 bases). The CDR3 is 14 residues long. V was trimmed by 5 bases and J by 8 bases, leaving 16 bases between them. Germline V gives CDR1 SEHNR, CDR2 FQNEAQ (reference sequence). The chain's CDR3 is CASSTGTGPHEQFF. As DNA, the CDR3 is TGTGCCAGCAGCACCGGGACTGGGCCTCATGAGCAGTTCTTC.

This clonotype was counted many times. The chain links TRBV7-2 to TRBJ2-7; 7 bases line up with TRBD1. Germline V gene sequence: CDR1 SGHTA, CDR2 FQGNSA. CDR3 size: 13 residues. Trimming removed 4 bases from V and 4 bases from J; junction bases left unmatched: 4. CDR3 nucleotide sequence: TGTGCCAGCAGCTATACAGGGGAATACGAGCAGTACTTC. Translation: CASSYTGEYEQYF.

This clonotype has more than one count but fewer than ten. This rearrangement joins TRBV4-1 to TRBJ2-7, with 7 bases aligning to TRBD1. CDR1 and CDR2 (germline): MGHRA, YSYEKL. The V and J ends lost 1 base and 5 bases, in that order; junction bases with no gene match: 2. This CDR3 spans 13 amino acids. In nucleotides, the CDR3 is TGCGCCAGCAGCCAAGGTCAGGGGGACGAGCAGTACTTC. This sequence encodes CASSQGQGDEQYF.

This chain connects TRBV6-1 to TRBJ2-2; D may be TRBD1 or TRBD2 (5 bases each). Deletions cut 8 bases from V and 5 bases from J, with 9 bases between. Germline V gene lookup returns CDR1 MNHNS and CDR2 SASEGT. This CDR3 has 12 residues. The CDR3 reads CASAWGTGELFF. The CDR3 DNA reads TGTGCCAGCGCCTGGGGGACCGGGGAGCTGTTTTTT.

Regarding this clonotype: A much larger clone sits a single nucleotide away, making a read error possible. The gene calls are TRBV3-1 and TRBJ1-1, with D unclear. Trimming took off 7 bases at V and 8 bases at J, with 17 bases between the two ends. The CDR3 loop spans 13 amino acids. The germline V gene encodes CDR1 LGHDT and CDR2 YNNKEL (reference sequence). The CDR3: CASTPDISAEAFF. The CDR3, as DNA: TGTGCCAGCACCCCAGACATTTCAGCCGAAGCTTTCTTT.

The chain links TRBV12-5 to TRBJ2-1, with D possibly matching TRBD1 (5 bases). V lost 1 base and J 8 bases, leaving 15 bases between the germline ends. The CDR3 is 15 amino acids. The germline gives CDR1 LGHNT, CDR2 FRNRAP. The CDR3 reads CASGLAGIGIDEQFF. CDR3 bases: TGTGCTAGTGGTTTGGCAGGGATTGGGATCGATGAGCAGTTCTTC.

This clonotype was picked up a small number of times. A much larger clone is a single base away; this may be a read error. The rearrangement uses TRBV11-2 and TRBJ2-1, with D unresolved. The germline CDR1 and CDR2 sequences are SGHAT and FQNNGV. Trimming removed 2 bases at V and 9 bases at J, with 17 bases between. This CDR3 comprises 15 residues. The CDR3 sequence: CASSLLDLSGSEQFF. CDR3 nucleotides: TGTGCCAGCAGCTTACTAGACTTGTCCGGATCTGAGCAGTTCTTC.

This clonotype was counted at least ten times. The CDR3 region has the DNA TGTGCCAGCAGTGAAAGAGTATGGGGCAATCAGCCCCAGCATTTT. Encoded protein: CASSERVWGNQPQHF. This chain links TRBV2 with TRBJ1-5; D gene ambiguous. Germline loops: CDR1 SNHLY, CDR2 FYNNEI. The germline V and J ends were trimmed by 2 bases and 2 bases, with 10 bases remaining between them. The CDR3 consists of 15 residues. Looking up the rest from reference TRBV2 and TRBJ1-5 gives the full variable domain: EPEVTQTPSHQVTQMGQEVILRCVPISNHLYFYWYRQILGQKVEFLVSFYNNEISEKSEIFDDQFSVERPDGSNFTLKIRSTKLEDSAMYFCASSERVWGNQPQHFGDGTRLSIL.

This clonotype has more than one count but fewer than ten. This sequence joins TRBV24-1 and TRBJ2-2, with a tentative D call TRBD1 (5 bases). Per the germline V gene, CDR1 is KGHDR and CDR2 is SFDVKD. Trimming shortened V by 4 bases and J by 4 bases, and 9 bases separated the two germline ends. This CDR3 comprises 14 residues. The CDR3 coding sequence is TGTGCCACCAGTGACACAGGTTTCACCGGGGAGCTGTTTTTT. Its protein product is CATSDTGFTGELFF.

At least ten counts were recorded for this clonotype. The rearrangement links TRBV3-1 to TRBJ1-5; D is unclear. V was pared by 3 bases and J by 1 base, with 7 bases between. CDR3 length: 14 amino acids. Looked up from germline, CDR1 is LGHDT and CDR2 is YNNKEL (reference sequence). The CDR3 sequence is CASSHTPSNQPQHF. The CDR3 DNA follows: TGTGCCAGCAGCCATACACCAAGCAATCAGCCCCAGCATTTT. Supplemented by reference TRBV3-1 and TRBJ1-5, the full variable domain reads DTAVSQTPKYLVTQMGNDKSIKCEQNLGHDTMYWYKQDSKKFLKIMFSYNNKELIINETVPNRFSPKSPDKAHLNLHINSLELGDSAVYFCASSHTPSNQPQHFGDGTRLSIL.

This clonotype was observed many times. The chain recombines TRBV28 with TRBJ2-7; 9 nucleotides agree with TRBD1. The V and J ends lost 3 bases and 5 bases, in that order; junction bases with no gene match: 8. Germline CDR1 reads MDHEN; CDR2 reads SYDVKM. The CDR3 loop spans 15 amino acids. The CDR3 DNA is TGTGCCAGCAGTTTTGGGGACAGGGAGTTAAACGAGCAGTACTTC. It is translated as CASSFGDRELNEQYF. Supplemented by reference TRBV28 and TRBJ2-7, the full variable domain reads DVKVTQSSRYLVKRTGEKVFLECVQDMDHENMFWYRQDPGLGLRLIYFSYDVKMKEKGDIPEGYSVSREKKERFSLILESASTNQTSMYLCASSFGDRELNEQYFGPGTRLTVT.

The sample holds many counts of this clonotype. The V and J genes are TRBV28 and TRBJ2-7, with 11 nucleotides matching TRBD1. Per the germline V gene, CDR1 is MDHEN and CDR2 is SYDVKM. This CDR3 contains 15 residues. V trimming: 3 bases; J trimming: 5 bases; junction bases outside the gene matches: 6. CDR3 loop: CASSFGQGAFHEQYF. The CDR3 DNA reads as TGTGCCAGCAGTTTCGGACAGGGGGCGTTCCACGAGCAGTACTTC.

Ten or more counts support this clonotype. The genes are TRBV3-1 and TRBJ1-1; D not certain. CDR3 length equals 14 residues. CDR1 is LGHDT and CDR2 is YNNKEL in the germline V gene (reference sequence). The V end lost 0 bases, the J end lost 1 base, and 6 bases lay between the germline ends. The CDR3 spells CASSQEGSNTEAFF. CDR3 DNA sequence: TGTGCCAGCAGCCAAGAGGGTTCGAACACTGAAGCTTTCTTT. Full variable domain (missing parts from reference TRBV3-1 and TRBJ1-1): DTAVSQTPKYLVTQMGNDKSIKCEQNLGHDTMYWYKQDSKKFLKIMFSYNNKELIINETVPNRFSPKSPDKAHLNLHINSLELGDSAVYFCASSQEGSNTEAFFGQGTRLTVV.

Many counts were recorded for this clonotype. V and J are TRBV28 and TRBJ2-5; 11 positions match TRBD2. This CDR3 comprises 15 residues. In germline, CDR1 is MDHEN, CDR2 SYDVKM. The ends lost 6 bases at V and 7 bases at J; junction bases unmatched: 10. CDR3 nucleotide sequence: TGTGCCAGCAGCTACCTAGCGGGGGGCCTCGCGACCCAGTACTTC. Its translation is CASSYLAGGLATQYF.

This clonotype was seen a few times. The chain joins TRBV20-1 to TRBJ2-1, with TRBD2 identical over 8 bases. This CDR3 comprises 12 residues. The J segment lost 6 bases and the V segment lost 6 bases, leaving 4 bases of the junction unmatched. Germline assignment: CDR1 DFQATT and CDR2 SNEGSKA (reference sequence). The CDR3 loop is CSAWRGANEQFF. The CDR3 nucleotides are TGCAGTGCATGGCGGGGGGCCAATGAGCAGTTCTTC.